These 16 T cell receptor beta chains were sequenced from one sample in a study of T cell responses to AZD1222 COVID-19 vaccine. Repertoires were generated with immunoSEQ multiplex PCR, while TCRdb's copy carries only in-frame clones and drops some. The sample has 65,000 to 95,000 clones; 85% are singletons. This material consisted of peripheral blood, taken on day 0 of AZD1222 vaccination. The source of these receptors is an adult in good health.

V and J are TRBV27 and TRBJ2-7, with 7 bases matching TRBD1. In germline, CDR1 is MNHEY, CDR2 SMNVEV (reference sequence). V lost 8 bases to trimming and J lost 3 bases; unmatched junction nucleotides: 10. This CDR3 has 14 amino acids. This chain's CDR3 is CASSPGQPGYEQYF. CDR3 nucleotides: TGTGCCAGCTCCCCGGGACAGCCAGGCTACGAGCAGTACTTC.

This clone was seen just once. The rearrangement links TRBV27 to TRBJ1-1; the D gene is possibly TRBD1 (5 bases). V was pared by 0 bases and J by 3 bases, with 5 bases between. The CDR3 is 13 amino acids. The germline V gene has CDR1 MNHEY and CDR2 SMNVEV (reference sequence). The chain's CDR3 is CASSLSRDTEAFF. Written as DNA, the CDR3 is TGTGCCAGCAGTTTATCCAGGGACACTGAAGCTTTCTTT.

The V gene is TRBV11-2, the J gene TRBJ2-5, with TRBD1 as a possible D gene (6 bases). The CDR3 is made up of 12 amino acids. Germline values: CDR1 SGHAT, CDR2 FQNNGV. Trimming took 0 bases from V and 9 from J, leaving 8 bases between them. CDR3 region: CASSLEKGAQYF. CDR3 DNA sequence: TGTGCCAGCAGCTTAGAGAAGGGGGCCCAGTACTTC.

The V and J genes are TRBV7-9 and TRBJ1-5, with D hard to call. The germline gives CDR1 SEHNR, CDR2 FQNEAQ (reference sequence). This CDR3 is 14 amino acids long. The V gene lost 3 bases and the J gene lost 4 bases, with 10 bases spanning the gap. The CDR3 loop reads CASSFIGVNQPQHF. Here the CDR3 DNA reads TGTGCCAGCAGCTTTATCGGGGTGAATCAGCCCCAGCATTTT.

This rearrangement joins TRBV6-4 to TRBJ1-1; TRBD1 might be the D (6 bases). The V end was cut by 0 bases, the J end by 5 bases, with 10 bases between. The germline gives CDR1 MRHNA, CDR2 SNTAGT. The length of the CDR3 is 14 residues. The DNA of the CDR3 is TGTGCCAGCAGTGACTCTTCGCAGGGGACTGAAGCTTTCTTT. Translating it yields CASSDSSQGTEAFF.

Written as DNA, the CDR3 is TGTGCCAGCAGCCAACTAATGGATTCACCCCTCCACTTT. Amino acid sequence: CASSQLMDSPLHF. The chain couples TRBV6-6 to TRBJ1-6; D not certain. The V end lost 6 bases, the J end lost 8 bases, and 11 bases lay between the germline ends. Per germline, CDR1 MNHNY and CDR2 SVGAGI (reference sequence). The CDR3 has 13 residues.

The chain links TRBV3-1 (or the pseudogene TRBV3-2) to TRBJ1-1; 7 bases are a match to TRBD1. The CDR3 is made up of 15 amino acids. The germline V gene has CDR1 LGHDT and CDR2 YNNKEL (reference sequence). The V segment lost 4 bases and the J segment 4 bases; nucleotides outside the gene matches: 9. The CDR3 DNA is TGTGCCAGCAGCCTTCTCGGGGACAGCCTCACTGAAGCTTTCTTT. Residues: CASSLLGDSLTEAFF.

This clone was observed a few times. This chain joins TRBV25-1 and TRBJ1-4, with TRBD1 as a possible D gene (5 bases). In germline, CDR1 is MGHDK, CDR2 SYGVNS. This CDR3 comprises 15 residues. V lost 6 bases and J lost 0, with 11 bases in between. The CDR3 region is CASSRDFATNEKLFF. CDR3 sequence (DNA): TGTGCCAGCAGCCGGGACTTTGCAACTAATGAAAAACTGTTTTTT.

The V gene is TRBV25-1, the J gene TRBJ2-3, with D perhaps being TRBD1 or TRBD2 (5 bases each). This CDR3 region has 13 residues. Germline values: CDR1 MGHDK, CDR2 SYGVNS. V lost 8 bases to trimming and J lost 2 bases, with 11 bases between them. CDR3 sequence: CASRDENTDTQYF. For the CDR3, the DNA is TGTGCCAGCCGGGACGAAAACACAGATACGCAGTATTTT.

The CDR3 loop reads CASSPTSLSFNEQFF. DNA of the CDR3: TGTGCCAGCAGTCCGACTAGCTTGTCTTTCAATGAGCAGTTCTTC. This chain uses TRBV6-2 or TRBV6-3 with TRBJ2-1, with TRBD2 identical over 7 bases. This CDR3 spans 15 amino acids. Germline V lookup: CDR1 MNHEY, CDR2 SVGEGT. J lost 6 bases, V lost 5 bases, and 10 bases had no gene match.

CDR3 protein: CASSLGTGTYGYTF. The CDR3 DNA sequence: TGTGCCAGCAGCTTAGGGACAGGTACCTATGGCTACACCTTC. This sequence joins TRBV7-9 and TRBJ1-2; 7 positions agree with TRBD1. The germline V gene has CDR1 SEHNR and CDR2 FQNEAQ (reference sequence). V lost 1 base, J lost 4 bases, and 3 bases stayed unmatched. The CDR3 runs 14 residues.

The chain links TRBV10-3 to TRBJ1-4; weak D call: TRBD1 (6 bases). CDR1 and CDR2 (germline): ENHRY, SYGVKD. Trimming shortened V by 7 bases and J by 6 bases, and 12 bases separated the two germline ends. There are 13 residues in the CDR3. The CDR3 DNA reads TGTGCCATCAAAAACAGGGCGGATGAAAAACTGTTTTTT. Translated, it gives CAIKNRADEKLFF.

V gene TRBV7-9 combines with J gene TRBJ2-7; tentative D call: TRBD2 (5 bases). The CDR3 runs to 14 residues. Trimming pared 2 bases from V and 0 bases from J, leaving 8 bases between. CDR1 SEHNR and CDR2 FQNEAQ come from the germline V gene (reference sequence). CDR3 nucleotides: TGTGCCAGCAGCTTAAGCGGCAGCTCCTACGAGCAGTACTTC. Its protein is CASSLSGSSYEQYF.

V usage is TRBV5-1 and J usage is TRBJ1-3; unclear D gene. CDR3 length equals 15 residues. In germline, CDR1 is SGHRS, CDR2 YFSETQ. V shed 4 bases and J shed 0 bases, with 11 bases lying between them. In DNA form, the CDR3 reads TGCGCCAGCAGCGCGGGCGCCAACTCTGGAAACACCATATATTTT. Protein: CASSAGANSGNTIYF.

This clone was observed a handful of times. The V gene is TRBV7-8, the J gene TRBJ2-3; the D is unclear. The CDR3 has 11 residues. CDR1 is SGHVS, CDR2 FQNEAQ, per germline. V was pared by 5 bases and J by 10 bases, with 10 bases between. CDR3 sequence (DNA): TGTGCCAGCAGCCCGGCTCTTGCGCAGTATTTT. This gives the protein CASSPALAQYF.

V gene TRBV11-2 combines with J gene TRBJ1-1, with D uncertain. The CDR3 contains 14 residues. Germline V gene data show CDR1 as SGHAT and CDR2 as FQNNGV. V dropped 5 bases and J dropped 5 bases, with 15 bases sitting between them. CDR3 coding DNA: TGTGCCAGCAGCGGTGGGGTCGCGGGGACTGAAGCTTTCTTT. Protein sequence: CASSGGVAGTEAFF.